Listed below are T cell receptor beta chains from one sample, sequenced in a study of blood T cell repertoires in COVID-19. Measured with immunoSEQ multiplex PCR; TCRdb has only the in-frame clones, and not every one. The table lists 180,000 or so clones, 70% to 90% of them singletons. Sequencing input: peripheral blood. The receptors here all came from a woman in her 30s with acute or convalescent COVID-19. CDR3s include the opening cysteine and the closing phenylalanine or tryptophan. Each record gives: CDR3 length, V gene, D gene, clone size, J gene, CDR3 protein, CDR3 DNA. The D gene is left open where the match is weak. A row's size may be missing; if present it is once, few, many or a size class.

16	TRBV28	TRBD1	.	TRBJ2-4	CASSPPRDRGTNIQYF	TGTGCCAGCTCGCCACCCAGGGACAGGGGGACAAACATTCAGTACTTC
14	TRBV27	.	.	TRBJ2-2	CASTSGANTGELFF	TGTGCCAGCACTTCCGGAGCGAACACCGGGGAGCTGTTTTTT
13	TRBV27	.	.	TRBJ1-2	CASSFRANYGYTF	TGTGCCAGCAGTTTCCGGGCTAACTATGGCTACACCTTC
16	TRBV2	TRBD1	.	TRBJ2-3	CASSEGGQAGTDTQYF	TGTGCCAGCAGTGAAGGGGGACAGGCTGGGACAGATACGCAGTATTTT
13	TRBV20-1	TRBD1	.	TRBJ2-3	CSASYRGIDTQYF	TGCAGTGCTAGTTACAGGGGCATAGATACGCAGTATTTT
14	TRBV5-4	TRBD1	.	TRBJ2-5	CASSLGTGPETQYF	TGTGCCAGCAGCTTGGGGACAGGGCCAGAGACCCAGTACTTC
15	TRBV4-1	.	.	TRBJ1-2	CASSQDGGRGYGYTF	TGCGCCAGCAGCCAAGATGGAGGGAGGGGATATGGCTACACCTTC
16	TRBV6-1	.	.	TRBJ2-1	CASSDEAISSYNEQFF	TGTGCCAGCAGTGATGAGGCCATTAGCTCCTACAATGAGCAGTTCTTC
13	TRBV9	.	.	TRBJ1-1	CASSRSGVTEAFF	TGTGCCAGCAGTCGATCCGGGGTGACTGAAGCTTTCTTT
14	TRBV2	.	.	TRBJ1-1	CASSAYQGSTEAFF	TGTGCCAGCAGTGCTTATCAGGGGAGCACTGAAGCTTTCTTT
14	TRBV4-1	.	.	TRBJ2-2	CASSPPPPRGELFF	TGCGCCAGCAGCCCCCCTCCCCCCAGGGGGGAGCTGTTTTTT
10	TRBV23-1	.	.	TRBJ1-5	CASLRLPQHF	TGCGCCAGCCTGAGGCTGCCCCAGCATTTT
14	TRBV19	TRBD2	.	TRBJ2-7	CASSQREDSYEQYF	TGTGCCAGTAGCCAGCGGGAGGACTCCTACGAGCAGTACTTC
13	TRBV30	.	.	TRBJ1-1	CAGGLRVVAEAFF	TGTGCCGGGGGACTCAGGGTAGTAGCTGAAGCTTTCTTT
13	TRBV6-5	TRBD1	few	TRBJ1-5	CASGTVEFAPQHF	TGTGCCAGCGGGACAGTGGAATTCGCGCCCCAGCATTTT
13	TRBV4-2	.	.	TRBJ1-2	CASSQGGGDGYTF	TGTGCCAGCAGCCAAGGTGGAGGGGATGGCTACACCTTC
16	TRBV5-1	TRBD1	.	TRBJ2-7	CASSLSVAGQGYEQYF	TGCGCCAGCAGCTTGTCTGTTGCGGGACAGGGGTACGAGCAGTACTTC
16	TRBV5-1	TRBD1	.	TRBJ1-1	CASAEQGVNLNTEAFF	TGCGCCAGCGCGGAGCAGGGGGTCAACTTGAACACTGAAGCTTTCTTT
14	TRBV18	.	.	TRBJ2-3	CASSPGTHTDTQYF	TGTGCCAGCTCACCAGGGACTCACACAGATACGCAGTATTTT
12	TRBV30	.	.	TRBJ2-3	CAWTRYADTQYF	TGTGCCTGGACTCGGTACGCAGATACGCAGTATTTT
13	TRBV5-4	.	.	TRBJ1-5	CASSLGRGQPQHF	TGTGCCAGCAGCTTGGGCCGGGGTCAGCCCCAGCATTTT
16	TRBV5-5	TRBD2	once	TRBJ2-1	CASSFFGLADYNEQFF	TGTGCCAGCAGCTTCTTTGGACTAGCGGACTACAATGAGCAGTTCTTC
13	TRBV5-5	.	.	TRBJ2-7	CASSFDSPYEQYF	TGTGCCAGCAGCTTTGACAGCCCCTACGAGCAGTACTTC
14	TRBV11-2	.	.	TRBJ2-1	CASSLVVTYNEQFF	TGTGCCAGCAGCTTAGTAGTGACCTACAATGAGCAGTTCTTC
15	TRBV19	.	.	TRBJ1-1	CASSIDGDSNTEAFF	TGTGCCAGTAGTATAGATGGCGACTCCAACACTGAAGCTTTCTTT
15	TRBV28	.	.	TRBJ1-5	CASRSTGFSGQPQHF	TGTGCCAGCAGGTCTACAGGGTTCAGCGGTCAGCCCCAGCATTTT
14	TRBV29-1	.	.	TRBJ2-6	CSVGGVSGANVLTF	TGCAGCGTTGGGGGGGTCTCTGGGGCCAACGTCCTGACTTTC
14	TRBV28	.	.	TRBJ1-2	CASSPLGHNYGYTF	TGTGCCAGCAGTCCCCTAGGACATAACTATGGCTACACCTTC
12	TRBV2	TRBD1	.	TRBJ1-1	CASGLGQGVAFF	TGTGCCAGCGGTTTAGGACAGGGGGTAGCTTTCTTT
13	TRBV2	TRBD1	.	TRBJ1-1	CASSENRDRNAFF	TGTGCCAGCAGTGAAAACAGGGACAGGAATGCTTTCTTT
17	TRBV11-3	TRBD2	.	TRBJ2-5	CASSQRQKTSGKETQYF	TGTGCCAGCAGCCAACGACAGAAGACTAGCGGTAAAGAGACCCAGTACTTC
13	TRBV7-2	.	few	TRBJ2-1	CASSLGTRREQFF	TGTGCCAGCAGCTTAGGGACACGGCGGGAGCAGTTCTTC
14	TRBV28	TRBD1	.	TRBJ1-2	CASRTTGGAVGYTF	TGTGCCAGCAGGACCACAGGGGGCGCGGTCGGCTACACCTTC
13	TRBV10-3	TRBD2	.	TRBJ2-3	CASRREGGDTQYF	TGTGCGAGTCGTCGGGAGGGGGGAGATACGCAGTATTTT
12	TRBV28	.	.	TRBJ1-2	CASTRDSYGYTF	TGTGCCAGTACCAGGGATAGCTATGGCTACACCTTC
15	TRBV6-1	TRBD1	.	TRBJ2-7	CASSPTGTGLFEQYF	TGTGCCAGCAGTCCTACCGGGACAGGGCTCTTCGAGCAGTACTTC
13	TRBV5-1	.	.	TRBJ2-5	CASSLGGAETQYF	TGCGCCAGCAGCTTGGGGGGCGCGGAGACCCAGTACTTC
14	TRBV30	.	.	TRBJ1-4	CAWSGLSARKKLFF	TGTGCCTGGAGTGGGCTCTCGGCTAGAAAAAAACTGTTTTTT
14	TRBV5-6	.	.	TRBJ2-5	CASSGPGLGETQYF	TGTGCCAGCAGCGGGCCGGGACTCGGAGAGACCCAGTACTTC
12	TRBV2	.	.	TRBJ2-6	CARFSGANVLTF	TGTGCCCGGTTCTCTGGGGCCAACGTCCTGACTTTC
12	TRBV10-3	.	.	TRBJ2-7	CAISETGYEQYF	TGTGCCATCAGTGAGACGGGCTACGAGCAGTACTTC
14	TRBV14	.	.	TRBJ2-3	CASSPGRWEDTQYF	TGTGCCAGCAGCCCGGGCAGGTGGGAGGATACGCAGTATTTT
11	TRBV12-3/TRBV12-4	.	.	TRBJ2-1	CASSRYNEQFF	TGTGCCAGCAGTCGCTACAATGAGCAGTTCTTC
11	TRBV6-5	.	.	TRBJ2-1	CASTRAWEQFF	TGTGCCAGCACCAGGGCTTGGGAGCAGTTCTTC
17	TRBV11-2	TRBD2	.	TRBJ2-2	CASSLDLVLAGYGELFF	TGTGCCAGCAGCTTAGATCTGGTTCTAGCGGGATACGGGGAGCTGTTTTTT
15	TRBV7-9	TRBD2	.	TRBJ2-1	CASHVRAGGYNEQFF	TGTGCCAGCCATGTTCGGGCGGGAGGCTACAATGAGCAGTTCTTC
12	TRBV2	.	once	TRBJ1-1	CAGGKEGTEAFF	TGTGCCGGAGGGAAAGAGGGGACTGAAGCTTTCTTT
13	TRBV18	.	few	TRBJ1-5	CASSQTGVQPQHF	TGTGCCAGCTCACAGACAGGCGTTCAACCCCAGCATTTT
14	TRBV5-1	.	.	TRBJ2-1	CASSLTSSYNEQFF	TGCGCCAGCAGCTTGACTAGCTCCTACAATGAGCAGTTCTTC
13	TRBV19	.	.	TRBJ2-7	CASSVPGSLEQYF	TGTGCCAGTAGTGTACCGGGGTCCCTGGAGCAGTACTTC